This T cell receptor beta chain was identified in a study of T cells after yellow fever vaccination. This clonotype occurred many times. The trim removed 2 bases at V and 4 bases at J, leaving 10 bases unmatched. The CDR3 totals 15 residues. Per the germline V gene, CDR1 is DFQATT and CDR2 is SNEGSKA (reference sequence). From the 5' RACE reads, TCRdb called clonotypes with MiXCR, one entry per CDR3 protein. The repertoire includes about 360,000 distinct CDR3 sequences, 6.2% of them detected once, and approximately 15% sits in the top ten. The chain is built from TRBV20-1 and TRBJ2-5; 7 bases are shared with TRBD2. The origin of this receptor is a man aged 30 to 39 who received the YFV17D yellow fever vaccine. The sample in question was PBMCs, obtained 5 days after the yellow fever booster vaccination. The CDR3 DNA follows: TGCAGTGCTAGACGACGCGGGAGTACTTCAGAGACCCAGTACTTC. It yields the protein CSARRRGSTSETQYF.